A selection of T cell receptor beta chains follows, all from one sample in a study of early T cells in non-severe SARS-CoV-2 infection. TCRdb re-called the 5' RACE reads with MiXCR, one entry per CDR3 protein. Of tens of thousands of distinct CDR3 sequences in the sample, approximately 9.9% were seen once. Sequences were obtained from whole blood. These receptors all stem from an adult who was a healthcare worker with PCR-confirmed SARS-CoV-2 infection or an uninfected control (not recorded which). The CDR3 runs from the conserved cysteine through the conserved F or W. The D gene is left open where the match is weak. Clone size is given for some rows only: seen once, a few or many times, or a class if the clone is expanded.

CDR3 length	clone size	V gene	J gene	D gene	CDR3 protein	CDR3 DNA
12	many	TRBV25-1	TRBJ2-2	TRBD1	CAGQGATGELFF	TGTGCCGGACAGGGGGCCACCGGGGAGCTGTTTTTT
14	-	TRBV11-2	TRBJ2-2	-	CASSLLVVTGELFF	TGTGCCAGCAGCTTACTGGTCGTCACCGGGGAGCTGTTTTTT
14	few	TRBV2	TRBJ2-3	-	CASRDDTNGDTQYF	TGTGCCAGCAGGGACGATACGAACGGAGATACGCAGTATTTT
14	-	TRBV4-1	TRBJ2-5	-	CASSQERGRETQYF	TGCGCCAGCAGCCAAGAAAGGGGGAGAGAGACCCAGTACTTC
13	many	TRBV4-1	TRBJ1-1	-	CASSQVKRTEAFF	TGCGCCAGCAGCCAAGTTAAGAGAACTGAAGCTTTCTTT
14	few	TRBV7-9	TRBJ2-2	TRBD1	CASSFTGGTGELFF	TGTGCCAGCAGCTTCACAGGGGGCACCGGGGAGCTGTTTTTT
15	many	TRBV5-1	TRBJ2-2	-	CASSLGGSNTGELFF	TGCGCCAGCAGCTTGGGCGGGTCGAACACCGGGGAGCTGTTTTTT
15	few	TRBV10-2	TRBJ1-4	-	CASSPSGSTNEKLFF	TGCGCCAGCAGTCCATCTGGATCAACTAATGAAAAACTGTTTTTT
13	-	TRBV5-4	TRBJ1-1	-	CASSQLQYTEAFF	TGTGCCAGCAGCCAACTACAGTACACTGAAGCTTTCTTT
16	-	TRBV3-1	TRBJ2-5	-	CAISQGILGLQETQYF	TGTGCCATCAGCCAAGGGATCCTAGGATTGCAGGAGACCCAGTACTTC
18	many	TRBV11-2	TRBJ2-4	TRBD2	CASSLAPRGGQAKNIQYF	TGTGCCAGCAGCTTAGCCCCTCGGGGGGGCCAAGCCAAAAACATTCAGTACTTC
14	many	TRBV5-5	TRBJ2-3	-	CASSSEWGADTQYF	TGTGCCAGCAGCTCCGAGTGGGGGGCAGATACGCAGTATTTT
16	-	TRBV18	TRBJ1-5	TRBD1	CASSPNRGGSNQPQHF	TGTGCCAGCTCACCGAACAGGGGGGGCAGCAATCAGCCCCAGCATTTT
14	few	TRBV21-1	TRBJ2-7	-	CASRRSGGAYEQYF	TGTGCCAGCAGACGTAGCGGGGGGGCCTACGAGCAGTACTTC
13	-	TRBV12-3/TRBV12-4	TRBJ1-4	-	CASSSQSNEKLFF	TGTGCCAGCAGCTCCCAGAGTAATGAAAAACTGTTTTTT
11	few	TRBV20-1	TRBJ1-2	-	CSGGREGGYTF	TGCAGTGGGGGCAGGGAGGGAGGCTACACCTTC
16	-	TRBV12-3/TRBV12-4	TRBJ2-2	TRBD2	CASSITLAGGSGELFF	TGTGCCAGCAGTATAACTCTAGCGGGGGGATCCGGGGAGCTGTTTTTT
12	-	TRBV3-1	TRBJ1-5	TRBD1	CASGQADQPQHF	TGTGCCAGCGGACAGGCGGATCAGCCCCAGCATTTT
16	few	TRBV9	TRBJ2-3	TRBD2	CASSVGTSGGVDTQYF	TGTGCCAGCAGCGTAGGGACTAGCGGGGGAGTGGATACGCAGTATTTT
13	-	TRBV9	TRBJ2-5	-	CASSEGGRETQYF	TGTGCCAGCAGCGAGGGGGGGCGAGAGACCCAGTACTTC
16	few	TRBV4-1	TRBJ2-7	TRBD2	CASSQVAGGPIYEQYF	TGCGCCAGCAGCCAAGTAGCGGGGGGACCGATCTACGAGCAGTACTTC
12	few	TRBV10-3	TRBJ2-7	-	CAISVSDYEQYF	TGTGCCATCAGTGTCTCCGACTACGAGCAGTACTTC
17	-	TRBV3-1	TRBJ1-1	-	CASSPVGGGVWYTEAFF	TGTGCCAGCAGCCCAGTAGGGGGAGGGGTTTGGTACACTGAAGCTTTCTTT
14	-	TRBV7-3	TRBJ2-3	-	CASSKMDSTDTQYF	TGTGCCAGCAGCAAGATGGATAGCACAGATACGCAGTATTTT
14	-	TRBV5-1	TRBJ1-6	-	CASSLGEANSPLHF	TGCGCCAGCAGCTTGGGCGAAGCGAATTCACCCCTCCACTTT